This is a list of T cell receptor beta chains from one sample in a study of Ad26.COV2.S vaccination and SARS-CoV-2 variants. The assay was immunoSEQ multiplex PCR, and TCRdb's table has in-frame clones only and misses some. The sample gives a few hundred thousand clones, about 89% of which show up once; approximately 3.3% is in the top ten. This specimen was peripheral blood, taken in a trial of Ad26.COV2.S vaccine versus placebo. The receptor set was obtained from a person between 18 and 65 years old who received the Ad26.COV2.S COVID-19 vaccine or a placebo. CDR3s include the opening cysteine and the closing phenylalanine or tryptophan. Each record gives: J gene, clone size, V gene, D gene, CDR3 protein, CDR3 DNA. A D gene is named only where the DNA matches it firmly. A clone size is listed for some rows: how often the clone was seen (once, few, many), or a class if it is expanded.

J gene: TRBJ2-5
clone size: -
V gene: TRBV3-1/TRBV3-2
D gene: TRBD1
CDR3 protein: CASRATGGSQETQYF
CDR3 DNA: TGTGCCAGCAGGGCGACAGGGGGTAGCCAAGAGACCCAGTACTTC

J gene: TRBJ1-4
clone size: -
V gene: TRBV7-9
D gene: TRBD1
CDR3 protein: CASSLRQGRDEKLFF
CDR3 DNA: TGTGCCAGCAGCTTACGACAGGGCCGGGATGAAAAACTGTTTTTT

J gene: TRBJ2-1
clone size: -
V gene: TRBV14
D gene: TRBD2
CDR3 protein: CASSGASGSYNEQFF
CDR3 DNA: TGTGCCAGCTCAGGCGCTAGCGGCTCCTACAATGAGCAGTTCTTC

J gene: TRBJ2-7
clone size: -
V gene: TRBV5-5
D gene: -
CDR3 protein: CASSLGGSEQYF
CDR3 DNA: TGTGCCAGCAGCTTGGGAGGGTCCGAGCAGTACTTC

J gene: TRBJ1-2
clone size: few
V gene: TRBV6-5
D gene: -
CDR3 protein: CASSYGGPQGAYGYTF
CDR3 DNA: TGTGCCAGCAGTTACGGGGGCCCTCAGGGTGCCTATGGCTACACCTTC

J gene: TRBJ1-1
clone size: -
V gene: TRBV13
D gene: -
CDR3 protein: CASSIIQGIRATEAFF
CDR3 DNA: TGTGCCAGCAGCATAATCCAGGGGATCCGGGCCACTGAAGCTTTCTTT

J gene: TRBJ2-5
clone size: -
V gene: TRBV7-2
D gene: -
CDR3 protein: CASSWAGQGQETQYF
CDR3 DNA: TGTGCCAGCAGCTGGGCTGGGCAGGGCCAAGAGACCCAGTACTTC

J gene: TRBJ2-3
clone size: -
V gene: TRBV5-1
D gene: -
CDR3 protein: CASSFDHLSTDTQYF
CDR3 DNA: TGCGCCAGCAGCTTTGACCACCTCAGCACAGATACGCAGTATTTT

J gene: TRBJ1-1
clone size: -
V gene: TRBV2
D gene: -
CDR3 protein: CASSEPLGTNTEAFF
CDR3 DNA: TGTGCCAGCAGTGAGCCCCTTGGCACGAACACTGAAGCTTTCTTT

J gene: TRBJ2-3
clone size: -
V gene: TRBV5-4
D gene: -
CDR3 protein: CASSLEQVGDTQYF
CDR3 DNA: TGTGCCAGCAGCTTGGAGCAGGTCGGGGATACGCAGTATTTT

J gene: TRBJ1-2
clone size: -
V gene: TRBV30
D gene: -
CDR3 protein: CAWSPPGQLYGYTF
CDR3 DNA: TGTGCCTGGAGTCCCCCCGGACAGCTCTATGGCTACACCTTC

J gene: TRBJ1-5
clone size: -
V gene: TRBV4-1
D gene: -
CDR3 protein: CASSQDDRNQPQHF
CDR3 DNA: TGCGCCAGCAGCCAAGATGATAGAAATCAGCCCCAGCATTTT

J gene: TRBJ2-1
clone size: -
V gene: TRBV7-2
D gene: -
CDR3 protein: CASNLKRISYNEQFF
CDR3 DNA: TGTGCCAGCAACTTAAAGCGGATCTCCTACAATGAGCAGTTCTTC

J gene: TRBJ1-4
clone size: -
V gene: TRBV11-2
D gene: TRBD1
CDR3 protein: CASSLDARGWEKLFF
CDR3 DNA: TGTGCCAGCAGCTTAGATGCCAGGGGGTGGGAAAAACTGTTTTTT

J gene: TRBJ2-5
clone size: -
V gene: TRBV7-2
D gene: TRBD2
CDR3 protein: CASSSGGGQETQYF
CDR3 DNA: TGTGCCAGCAGCTCGGGGGGGGGCCAAGAGACCCAGTACTTC

J gene: TRBJ2-2
clone size: -
V gene: TRBV6-2/TRBV6-3
D gene: TRBD1
CDR3 protein: CASSAYRGPFTGELFF
CDR3 DNA: TGTGCCAGCAGTGCCTACAGGGGGCCGTTCACCGGGGAGCTGTTTTTT

J gene: TRBJ2-5
clone size: -
V gene: TRBV7-2
D gene: -
CDR3 protein: CASSPVWGGWETQYF
CDR3 DNA: TGTGCCAGCAGCCCTGTCTGGGGGGGCTGGGAGACCCAGTACTTC

J gene: TRBJ2-2
clone size: -
V gene: TRBV3-1/TRBV3-2
D gene: -
CDR3 protein: CASSQNTRGELFF
CDR3 DNA: TGTGCCAGCAGCCAGAACACACGTGGGGAGCTGTTTTTT

J gene: TRBJ2-7
clone size: -
V gene: TRBV28
D gene: TRBD2
CDR3 protein: CASQSGTSVPYEQYF
CDR3 DNA: TGTGCCAGCCAATCCGGGACTAGCGTACCCTACGAGCAGTACTTC

J gene: TRBJ1-5
clone size: -
V gene: TRBV19
D gene: -
CDR3 protein: CASSIVPGLTSNQPQHF
CDR3 DNA: TGTGCCAGTAGTATAGTGCCGGGGTTGACCAGCAATCAGCCCCAGCATTTT

J gene: TRBJ1-2
clone size: -
V gene: TRBV6-6
D gene: TRBD1
CDR3 protein: CASSKQQGEEYGYTF
CDR3 DNA: TGTGCCAGCAGTAAACAACAGGGGGAGGAGTATGGCTACACCTTC

J gene: TRBJ2-3
clone size: once
V gene: TRBV30
D gene: -
CDR3 protein: CAWNQGSQYF
CDR3 DNA: TGTGCCTGGAATCAGGGGTCGCAGTATTTT

J gene: TRBJ2-7
clone size: -
V gene: TRBV7-6
D gene: TRBD1
CDR3 protein: CASSLDRGVTYEQYF
CDR3 DNA: TGTGCCAGCAGCCTGGACAGGGGGGTCACCTACGAGCAGTACTTC

J gene: TRBJ2-7
clone size: -
V gene: TRBV28
D gene: -
CDR3 protein: CASSWGGQREQYF
CDR3 DNA: TGTGCCAGCAGTTGGGGGGGCCAGCGGGAGCAGTACTTC

J gene: TRBJ2-7
clone size: -
V gene: TRBV27
D gene: TRBD1
CDR3 protein: CASPGQGVSEQYF
CDR3 DNA: TGTGCCAGTCCGGGACAGGGGGTTTCCGAGCAGTACTTC

J gene: TRBJ1-2
clone size: -
V gene: TRBV28
D gene: TRBD1
CDR3 protein: CASSVGQGYGYTF
CDR3 DNA: TGTGCCAGCAGTGTGGGACAGGGATATGGCTACACCTTC

J gene: TRBJ1-1
clone size: -
V gene: TRBV4-1
D gene: -
CDR3 protein: CASSQDRQDLNTEAFF
CDR3 DNA: TGCGCCAGCAGCCAAGATAGGCAGGACTTGAACACTGAAGCTTTCTTT

J gene: TRBJ2-7
clone size: -
V gene: TRBV5-4
D gene: -
CDR3 protein: CASSLRGTHEQYF
CDR3 DNA: TGTGCCAGCAGCTTGCGGGGGACGCACGAGCAGTACTTC

J gene: TRBJ2-1
clone size: -
V gene: TRBV18
D gene: TRBD1
CDR3 protein: CASSQGQALNNEQFF
CDR3 DNA: TGTGCCAGCTCACAGGGACAGGCCCTGAACAATGAGCAGTTCTTC

J gene: TRBJ2-7
clone size: -
V gene: TRBV2
D gene: -
CDR3 protein: CASINSYEQYF
CDR3 DNA: TGTGCCAGCATCAATTCCTACGAGCAGTACTTC

J gene: TRBJ1-6
clone size: -
V gene: TRBV6-5
D gene: -
CDR3 protein: CGSSYSRGGYNSPLHF
CDR3 DNA: TGTGGCAGCAGTTACTCCCGGGGTGGCTATAATTCACCCCTCCACTTT

J gene: TRBJ1-1
clone size: few
V gene: TRBV7-9
D gene: -
CDR3 protein: CASSGRTRTRLLNTEAFF
CDR3 DNA: TGTGCCAGCAGCGGGAGAACTCGGACCCGTCTCCTGAACACTGAAGCTTTCTTT

J gene: TRBJ2-7
clone size: -
V gene: TRBV2
D gene: -
CDR3 protein: CASSSGLELYEQYF
CDR3 DNA: TGTGCCAGCAGTTCAGGTTTGGAGCTCTACGAGCAGTACTTC